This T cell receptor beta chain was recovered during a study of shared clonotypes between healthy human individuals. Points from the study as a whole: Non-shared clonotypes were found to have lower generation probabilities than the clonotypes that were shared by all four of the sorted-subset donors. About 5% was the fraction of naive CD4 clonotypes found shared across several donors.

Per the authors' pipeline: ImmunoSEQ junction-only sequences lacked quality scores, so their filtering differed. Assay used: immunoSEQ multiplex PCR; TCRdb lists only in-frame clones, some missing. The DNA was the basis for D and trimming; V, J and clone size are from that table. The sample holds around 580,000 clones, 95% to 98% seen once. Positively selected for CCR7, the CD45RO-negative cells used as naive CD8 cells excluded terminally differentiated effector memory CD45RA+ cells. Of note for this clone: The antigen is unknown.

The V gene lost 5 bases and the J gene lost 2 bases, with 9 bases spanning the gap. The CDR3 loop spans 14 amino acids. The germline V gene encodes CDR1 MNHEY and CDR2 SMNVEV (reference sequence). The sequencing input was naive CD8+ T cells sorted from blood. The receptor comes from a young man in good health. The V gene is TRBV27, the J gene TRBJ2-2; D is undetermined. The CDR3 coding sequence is TGTGCCAGCAGTCTCGGGCTCAACACCGGGGAGCTGTTTTTT. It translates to CASSLGLNTGELFF.